These T cell receptor beta chains were read from a single sample in a study of OX40 agonist ivuxolimab in advanced cancers. Assay: immunoSEQ multiplex PCR; the TCRdb copy retains only in-frame clones and omits some. The table lists roughly 57,000 clones, 84% of them singletons. The specimen comprised CD4+ or CD8+ T cells sorted from blood, sampled in a trial of the OX40 agonist ivuxolimab. The receptor set was obtained from an adult with an advanced solid tumor such as melanoma, head and neck, liver or kidney cancer. The CDR3 runs from the conserved cysteine through the conserved F or W. The D gene is left open where the match is weak.

D: .
J: TRBJ1-5
V: TRBV5-5
CDR3: CASSRQLGNQPQHF

D: TRBD2
J: TRBJ2-1
V: TRBV4-1
CDR3: CASSHEGGLAGVRNNEQFF

D: .
J: TRBJ1-1
V: TRBV28
CDR3: CASSLGSEAFF

D: .
J: TRBJ1-4
V: TRBV5-1
CDR3: CASSLLPGTNEKLFF

D: .
J: TRBJ1-6
V: TRBV5-6
CDR3: CASSLDLQGSYNSPLHF

D: .
J: TRBJ2-1
V: TRBV9
CDR3: CASSVGAVYNEQFF

D: TRBD2
J: TRBJ2-3
V: TRBV30
CDR3: CAWSGSGGGTQYF

D: .
J: TRBJ2-7
V: TRBV27
CDR3: CASSLLGSPDYERYF

D: .
J: TRBJ1-1
V: TRBV16
CDR3: CASSPLGGARRTEAFF

D: .
J: TRBJ2-2
V: TRBV5-4
CDR3: CASRTVASGELFF

D: .
J: TRBJ2-1
V: TRBV9
CDR3: CASSIFGDEQFF

D: .
J: TRBJ1-1
V: TRBV5-4
CDR3: CASSVGRYTEAFF

D: .
J: TRBJ1-3
V: TRBV28
CDR3: CASSPYRALSGNTIYF

D: TRBD2
J: TRBJ2-5
V: TRBV15
CDR3: CATSSRGRPQETQYF

D: TRBD1
J: TRBJ2-1
V: TRBV30
CDR3: CAWSFYRGNEQFF

D: .
J: TRBJ2-1
V: TRBV28
CDR3: CASGSSYNEQFF

D: .
J: TRBJ1-1
V: TRBV28
CDR3: CASSPPAMNTEAFF

D: .
J: TRBJ1-1
V: TRBV2
CDR3: CASSRTEAVNTEAFF

D: .
J: TRBJ1-5
V: TRBV30
CDR3: CAWSPNSSNQPQHF

D: TRBD1
J: TRBJ2-7
V: TRBV6-1
CDR3: CASSDPGQGTSYEQYF

D: .
J: TRBJ1-5
V: TRBV18
CDR3: CASSPGFGQPQHF

D: .
J: TRBJ2-2
V: TRBV5-1
CDR3: CASSLGQLTGELFF

D: TRBD1
J: TRBJ1-4
V: TRBV7-9
CDR3: CASSLQGGNEKLFF

D: .
J: TRBJ2-4
V: TRBV10-3
CDR3: CAISESGLATKNIQYF

D: .
J: TRBJ2-2
V: TRBV11-2
CDR3: CASSLPIGGELFF

D: .
J: TRBJ1-1
V: TRBV4-2
CDR3: CASRQQGSAEAFF

D: .
J: TRBJ1-1
V: TRBV5-6
CDR3: CASSLGKTDTEAFF

D: .
J: TRBJ2-5
V: TRBV7-2
CDR3: CASSLPRGDRKETQYF

D: TRBD1
J: TRBJ1-4
V: TRBV11-2
CDR3: CASSTRQGLLSNEKLFF

D: TRBD1
J: TRBJ2-6
V: TRBV7-9
CDR3: CASTPLAGTGADGANVLTF

D: TRBD2
J: TRBJ2-7
V: TRBV7-9
CDR3: CASSRGTSGAHYEQYF

D: .
J: TRBJ1-2
V: TRBV27
CDR3: CASSLSRQIYGYTF

D: TRBD2
J: TRBJ2-7
V: TRBV15
CDR3: CATSRDVNSGTYEQYF

D: .
J: TRBJ2-7
V: TRBV7-9
CDR3: CASSLGGTGAGEQYF

D: TRBD1
J: TRBJ1-5
V: TRBV18
CDR3: CASSQGQGNQPQHF

D: .
J: TRBJ1-6
V: TRBV2
CDR3: CASNLNSIGNSPLHF

D: .
J: TRBJ2-1
V: TRBV7-9
CDR3: CASSSLAGSSYNEQFF